This passage covers 21 T cell receptor beta chains from one sample sequenced in a study of cytomegalovirus exposure and HLA in healthy donors. The protocol was immunoSEQ multiplex PCR, while the TCRdb copy is restricted to in-frame clones and leaves out a portion. Of over 250,000 clones detected, 87% appear once; the ten largest clones hold 1.2%. Sequenced material: PBMCs. These receptors originate from a woman in her thirties in good health and CMV-seropositive.

The chain has TRBV9 and TRBJ1-3; D unclear. Trimming removed 7 bases from V and 0 bases from J, with 11 bases in between. The germline V gene encodes CDR1 SGDLS and CDR2 YYNGEE. The CDR3 sequence is 14 residues long. In DNA, the CDR3 is TGTGCCAGCCACGGCCCGAGCTCTGGAAACACCATATATTTT. As protein: CASHGPSSGNTIYF.

The V and J genes are TRBV6-5 and TRBJ2-7; TRBD1 matches 7 bases. Trimming at V came to 2 bases and at J to 0 bases, leaving 7 bases not matched to a gene. The CDR3 sequence is 16 residues long. The germline CDR1 and CDR2 sequences are MNHEY and SVGAGI. The CDR3 nucleotides read TGTGCCAGCAGTTACACAGGGGTTGGCGGCTCCTACGAGCAGTACTTC. It encodes CASSYTGVGGSYEQYF.

The chain combines TRBV2 with TRBJ1-1; the D is unclear. Germline CDR1 reads SNHLY; CDR2 reads FYNNEI. The CDR3 consists of 13 residues. The V and J ends lost 2 bases and 5 bases respectively, with 9 bases between them. The CDR3: CASSEYLSTEAFF. Here the CDR3 DNA reads TGTGCCAGCAGTGAATATCTTTCGACTGAAGCTTTCTTT.

This chain links TRBV6-5 with TRBJ1-1, with D hard to call. With 3 bases removed from V and 6 bases from J, the gap between germline ends came to 11 bases. Germline assignment: CDR1 MNHEY and CDR2 SVGAGI. This CDR3 has 13 residues. As DNA, the CDR3 is TGTGCCAGCAGTTATAGCCAGTTCGCTGAAGCTTTCTTT. It encodes CASSYSQFAEAFF.

The V gene is TRBV5-1, the J gene TRBJ2-1, with D tentatively TRBD2 (6 bases). Germline values: CDR1 SGHRS, CDR2 YFSETQ. V was pared by 6 bases and J by 5 bases, with 12 bases between. The CDR3 is 13 amino acids. The CDR3 reads CASKVAGNNEQFF. Written as DNA, the CDR3 is TGCGCCAGCAAGGTTGCGGGGAACAATGAGCAGTTCTTC. The entire variable domain, with the rest obtained from reference TRBV5-1 and TRBJ2-1, is as follows: KAGVTQTPRYLIKTRGQQVTLSCSPISGHRSVSWYQQTPGQGLQFLFEYFSETQRNKGNFPGRFSGRQFSNSRSEMNVSTLELGDSALYLCASKVAGNNEQFFGPGTRLTVL.

The chain has TRBV28 and TRBJ1-1; D remains ambiguous. With 1 base removed from V and 2 bases from J, the gap between germline ends came to 5 bases. The V gene's germline CDR1 is MDHEN and CDR2 SYDVKM. CDR3 length equals 13 residues. CDR3 residues: CASSLFPNTEAFF. In nucleotides, the CDR3 is TGTGCCAGCAGTTTATTCCCCAACACTGAAGCTTTCTTT.

The chain links TRBV28 to TRBJ2-7, with unresolved D. CDR1 is MDHEN, CDR2 SYDVKM, per germline. This CDR3 has 14 residues. Trimming cost V 7 bases and J 4 bases, with 17 bases left between them. The CDR3 DNA sequence: TGTGCCAGCACCGGGTTCCCTGATCCTTACGAGCAGTACTTC. Protein: CASTGFPDPYEQYF.

This clone was seen a handful of times. V gene TRBV7-6 combines with J gene TRBJ2-7; D is ambiguous. The CDR3 totals 13 residues. Germline V gene sequence: CDR1 SGHVS, CDR2 FNYEAQ. Trimming shortened V by 5 bases and J by 3 bases, and 11 bases separated the two germline ends. The CDR3 protein is CASSETRFYEQYF. CDR3 DNA: TGTGCCAGCAGCGAAACCCGCTTCTACGAGCAGTACTTC. The variable domain in full, with the rest retrieved from reference TRBV7-6 and TRBJ2-7, is GAGVSQSPRYKVTKRGQDVALRCDPISGHVSLYWYRQALGQGPEFLTYFNYEAQQDKSGLPNDRFSAERPEGSISTLTIQRTEQRDSAMYRCASSETRFYEQYFGPGTRLTVT.

The rearrangement uses TRBV13 and TRBJ2-3; 9 bases align to TRBD1. The junction had 11 bases not matched to a gene; V was cut back by 2 bases and J by 8 bases. The CDR3 consists of 16 residues. Germline loops: CDR1 PRHDT, CDR2 FYEKMQ (reference sequence). CDR3 protein: CASSLRRDREGGTQYF. CDR3 nucleotides: TGTGCCAGCAGCTTAAGGAGGGACAGGGAAGGGGGTACGCAGTATTTT.

CDR3 DNA: TGTGCCAGCAGCCCCGGGACTAGCGGGATCTCCGAGCAGTACTTC. This gives the protein CASSPGTSGISEQYF. The chain couples TRBV7-2 to TRBJ2-7; 13 nucleotides align to TRBD2. Germline V gives CDR1 SGHTA, CDR2 FQGNSA. Germline trimming cut 5 bases from V and 6 bases from J; bases unmatched to any gene: 7. This CDR3 is 15 amino acids long.

In this sample, this clone turned up once. This chain's CDR3 is CASSFSLQVENTEAFF. The DNA of the CDR3 is TGCGCCAGCAGCTTCTCTCTACAGGTCGAGAACACTGAAGCTTTCTTT. This rearrangement joins TRBV5-1 to TRBJ1-1; D may be TRBD1 (5 bases). The V end was cut by 2 bases, the J end by 1 base, with 15 bases between. This CDR3 comprises 16 residues. CDR1 and CDR2 (germline): SGHRS, YFSETQ.

The chain has TRBV7-8 and TRBJ2-2; 8 bases are shared with TRBD1. Trimming cost V 4 bases and J 5 bases; bases outside gene matches: 6. Germline loops: CDR1 SGHVS, CDR2 FQNEAQ. The CDR3 spans 15 residues. CDR3 nucleotide sequence: TGTGCCAGCAGCTCCCAGGGGGCGACTACCGGGGAGCTGTTTTTT. It codes for CASSSQGATTGELFF.

This chain links TRBV7-2 with TRBJ2-1; 10 positions agree with TRBD2. Germline CDR1 SGHTA, CDR2 FQGNSA. The CDR3 runs 15 residues. After removal of 5 bases from V and 10 bases from J, the junction contained 11 bases not matched to a gene. CDR3 sequence: CASSLGPSGRNEQFF. The CDR3, as DNA: TGTGCCAGCAGCCTGGGGCCTAGCGGGAGAAACGAGCAGTTCTTC.

V gene TRBV6-1 combines with J gene TRBJ1-2, with D hard to call. Trimming shortened V by 5 bases and J by 0 bases, and 7 bases separated the two germline ends. The CDR3 is made up of 13 amino acids. Germline V lookup: CDR1 MNHNS, CDR2 SASEGT. The CDR3 sequence: CASSPQANYGYTF. CDR3 in DNA: TGTGCCAGCAGTCCGCAGGCTAACTATGGCTACACCTTC.

The chain combines TRBV9 with TRBJ2-1, with TRBD2 matching over 10 bases. After removal of 4 bases from V and 3 bases from J, the junction contained 7 bases not matched to a gene. The CDR3 is made up of 16 amino acids. CDR1 is SGDLS, CDR2 YYNGEE, per germline. The CDR3 reads CASSKLAGSGYNEQFF. The CDR3 region has the DNA TGTGCCAGCAGCAAACTAGCGGGATCGGGCTACAATGAGCAGTTCTTC.

The chain carries TRBV9 and TRBJ2-1, with a possible D match to TRBD2 (5 bases). Trimming left V 0 bases short and J 3 bases short, with 13 bases between. The CDR3 contains 16 residues. CDR1 is SGDLS, CDR2 YYNGEE, per germline. CDR3 sequence reads: CASSVARTLDYNEQFF. CDR3 nucleotide sequence: TGTGCCAGCAGCGTAGCTAGGACTCTTGACTACAATGAGCAGTTCTTC.

This chain uses TRBV4-3 with TRBJ2-7; possible D gene TRBD2, 6 bases. From germline, CDR1 is LGHNA and CDR2 YSLEER. CDR3 length: 13 residues. V gave up 3 bases and J gave up 4 bases, with 10 bases separating them. DNA of the CDR3: TGCGCCAGCAGCCAGTACCGGGAGTACGAGCAGTACTTC. Translation: CASSQYREYEQYF.

As DNA, the CDR3 is TGTGCCAGCAGTACCATGAACACTGAAGCTTTCTTT. Its protein is CASSTMNTEAFF. The chain uses TRBV28 and TRBJ1-1; no firm D call. With 5 bases removed from V and 0 bases from J, the gap between germline ends came to 4 bases. The CDR3 has 12 residues. Germline CDR1 and CDR2: MDHEN and SYDVKM. The full variable domain, in which reference TRBV28 and TRBJ1-1 provide the parts outside the CDR3, is DVKVTQSSRYLVKRTGEKVFLECVQDMDHENMFWYRQDPGLGLRLIYFSYDVKMKEKGDIPEGYSVSREKKERFSLILESASTNQTSMYLCASSTMNTEAFFGQGTRLTVV.

J is TRBJ2-7 and V is TRBV7-6, with D perhaps matching TRBD1 (6 bases). Germline V CDR1 and CDR2: SGHVS, FNYEAQ. V was cut by 6 bases and J by 0 bases, with 12 bases left in between. The CDR3 totals 14 residues. CDR3 nucleotide sequence: TGTGCCAGCAGTCACAGGGAAACCTCCTACGAGCAGTACTTC. Translating gives CASSHRETSYEQYF.

This chain links TRBV5-4 with TRBJ2-7; D not resolved. Germline CDR1 is SGHNT and CDR2 is YYREEE (reference sequence). The CDR3 runs 12 residues. Trimming took 2 bases from V and 7 from J, leaving 10 bases between them. CDR3 sequence (DNA): TGTGCCAGCAGCTTTTCTGCGGTTGAGCAGTACTTC. Its translation: CASSFSAVEQYF.

This clone turned up a few times. The gene calls are TRBV7-6 and TRBJ1-5; D uncertain. CDR1 and CDR2 (germline): SGHVS, FNYEAQ. This CDR3 comprises 13 residues. The V end lost 6 bases, the J end lost 6 bases, and 12 bases lay between the germline ends. The CDR3 DNA sequence: TGTGCCAGCAGTCCGGGCCCCGCTCAGCCCCAGCATTTT. This encodes CASSPGPAQPQHF.